The source of this T cell receptor (beta chain) is a study of radiotherapy plus CTLA-4 blockade in lung cancer. Overall study context: Patients showed objective responses in roughly 19% of cases and disease control in less than 35%.

General study results and limits: Early blood T cell clone changes and increased post-radiation serum interferon-beta were reportedly the strongest response predictors. Blood TCR clones of tumor origin expanded after radiotherapy plus ipilimumab.

The protocol was immunoSEQ multiplex PCR, while the TCRdb copy is restricted to in-frame clones and leaves out a portion. The data contain fewer than 50,000 clones, around 63% of them singletons. This clone turned up a few times. Its antigen is not known. The CDR3 has 16 amino acids. Germline V lookup: CDR1 SGHTA, CDR2 FQGNSA. Germline trimming cut 0 bases from V and 2 bases from J; bases unmatched to any gene: 2. The starting material was peripheral blood, obtained from a patient treated with radiotherapy plus ipilimumab. V gene TRBV7-2 combines with J gene TRBJ2-1; the match to TRBD2 covers 9 bases. The sequence derives from a human donor with non-small cell lung cancer who had a partial response to radiotherapy plus ipilimumab. The CDR3 sequence: CASSLAASGAYNEQFF. Written as DNA, the CDR3 is TGTGCCAGCAGCTTAGCGGCTAGCGGGGCCTACAATGAGCAGTTCTTC.